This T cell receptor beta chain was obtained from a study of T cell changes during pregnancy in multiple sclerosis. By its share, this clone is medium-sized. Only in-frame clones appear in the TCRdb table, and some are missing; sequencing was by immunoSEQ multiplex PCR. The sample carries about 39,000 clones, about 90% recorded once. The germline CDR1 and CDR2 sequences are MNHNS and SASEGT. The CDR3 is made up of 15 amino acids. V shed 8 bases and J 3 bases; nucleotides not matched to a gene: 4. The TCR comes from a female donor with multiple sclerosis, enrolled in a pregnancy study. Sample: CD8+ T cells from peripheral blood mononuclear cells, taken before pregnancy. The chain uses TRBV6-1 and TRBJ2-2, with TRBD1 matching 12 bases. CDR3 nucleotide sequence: TGTGCCAGCCGGGGACAGGGGGCGGACACCGGGGAGCTGTTTTTT. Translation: CASRGQGADTGELFF.